Detailed here is one T cell receptor beta chain. Antigen: not known. This entry comes from a study of cytomegalovirus exposure and HLA in healthy donors. The study, taken as a whole, reports: Later on, a genetic analysis was performed. It linked a missense variant in DCLRE1C with V- and J-gene trimming of TCR beta. A later analysis associated under 20,000 TCR beta sequences with HLA alleles at a 0.05 false discovery rate. The number of N-insertions in an Asian-associated ancestry cluster was reportedly below the roughly 620-donor mean in a later analysis.

The CDR3 sequence is 14 residues long. Germline loops: CDR1 SGDLS, CDR2 YYNGEE. The V gene lost 1 base and the J gene lost 2 bases, with 9 bases spanning the gap. The PCR used 60 Vbeta and 13 Jbeta primers. Assay: immunoSEQ multiplex PCR; the TCRdb copy retains only in-frame clones and omits some. The sample comprises about 190,000 clones, more than 75% of which are singletons, and 1% to 1.5% rests with the top ten. Sequencing was carried out using PBMCs. The chain is built from TRBV9 and TRBJ2-5, with TRBD2 as a possible D gene (6 bases). The sequence was obtained from a man aged 25 to 40 in good health and CMV-seronegative. The CDR3 reads CASSVRGSQETQYF. The CDR3 coding sequence is TGTGCCAGCAGCGTACGGGGGTCACAAGAGACCCAGTACTTC.